Sequencing of this T cell receptor (beta chain) was carried out in a study of blood T cells in healthy people across ages. Study-level points and caveats: Compared with aged donors, long-lived donors showed fewer expanded clones, suggesting selection.

Each sample provided at least 6 micrograms of extracted total RNA. Trimming stripped 3 bases from V and 1 base from J, with 7 bases between. This CDR3 contains 15 residues. Germline V CDR1 and CDR2: MRHNA, SNTAGT. For the second PCR, which ran for roughly 7 to 11 cycles, a sample-barcoded 5' primer and a J-beta primer mix were used. The template-switch adaptor, which had 12 random nucleotides, put a tag on each cDNA molecule. TCRdb called the 5' RACE reads again in MiXCR, with one record for every CDR3 protein. The repertoire includes about a million distinct CDR3 sequences, roughly 52% of them detected once, and around 15% sits in the top ten. With respect to this clonotype: The antigen remains undetermined.

The source material was blood. The sequence was collected from a man aged 30 to 45 in good health. The rearrangement joins TRBV6-4 to TRBJ2-6; D gene uncertain. DNA of the CDR3: TGTGCCAGCAGTGAGTCGCGATCTGGGGCCAACGTCCTGACTTTC. Encoded protein: CASSESRSGANVLTF.